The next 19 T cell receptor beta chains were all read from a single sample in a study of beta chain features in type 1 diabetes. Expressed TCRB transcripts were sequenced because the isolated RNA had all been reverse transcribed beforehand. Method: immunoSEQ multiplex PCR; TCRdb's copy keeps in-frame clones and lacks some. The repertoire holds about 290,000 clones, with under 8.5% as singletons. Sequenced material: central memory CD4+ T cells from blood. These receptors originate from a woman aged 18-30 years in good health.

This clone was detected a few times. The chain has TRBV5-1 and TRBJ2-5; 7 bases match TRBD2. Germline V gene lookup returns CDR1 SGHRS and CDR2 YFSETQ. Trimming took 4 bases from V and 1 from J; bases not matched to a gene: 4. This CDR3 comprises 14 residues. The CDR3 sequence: CASSPIAGQETQYF. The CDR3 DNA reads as TGCGCCAGCAGCCCGATAGCGGGCCAAGAGACCCAGTACTTC.

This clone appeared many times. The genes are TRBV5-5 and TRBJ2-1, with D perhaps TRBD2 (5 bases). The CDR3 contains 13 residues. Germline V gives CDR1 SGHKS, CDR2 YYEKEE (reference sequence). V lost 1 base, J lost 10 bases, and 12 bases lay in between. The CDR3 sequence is CASSLIGKGEQFF. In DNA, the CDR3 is TGTGCCAGCAGCTTGATCGGGAAGGGAGAGCAGTTCTTC.

The CDR3 DNA reads as TGTGCCAGTAGGGGGACTTCTGAGCAGTTCTTC. Its protein product is CASRGTSEQFF. This chain links TRBV19 with TRBJ2-1; maybe TRBD2 (6 bases). The V and J ends lost 6 bases and 9 bases respectively, with 9 bases between them. The CDR3 covers 11 residues. Germline assignment: CDR1 LNHDA and CDR2 SQIVND (reference sequence).

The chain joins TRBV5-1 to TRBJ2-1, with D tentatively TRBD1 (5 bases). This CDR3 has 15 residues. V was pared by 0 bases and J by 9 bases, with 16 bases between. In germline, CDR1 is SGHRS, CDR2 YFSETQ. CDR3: CASSLGQDMDSEQFF. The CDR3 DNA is TGCGCCAGCAGCTTGGGGCAGGACATGGATAGTGAGCAGTTCTTC.

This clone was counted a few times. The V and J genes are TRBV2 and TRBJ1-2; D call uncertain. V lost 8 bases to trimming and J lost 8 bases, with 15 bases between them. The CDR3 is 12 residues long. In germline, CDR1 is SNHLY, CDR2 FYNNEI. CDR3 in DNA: TGTGCCAGCTCCTTTGGATTGCGAGGCTACACCTTC. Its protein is CASSFGLRGYTF. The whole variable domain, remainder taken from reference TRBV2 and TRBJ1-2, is EPEVTQTPSHQVTQMGQEVILRCVPISNHLYFYWYRQILGQKVEFLVSFYNNEISEKSEIFDDQFSVERPDGSNFTLKIRSTKLEDSAMYFCASSFGLRGYTFGSGTRLTVV.

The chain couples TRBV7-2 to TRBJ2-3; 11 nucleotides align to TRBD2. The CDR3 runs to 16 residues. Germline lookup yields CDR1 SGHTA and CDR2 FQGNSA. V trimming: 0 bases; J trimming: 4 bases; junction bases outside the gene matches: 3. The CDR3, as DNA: TGTGCCAGCAGCTTAGCTTTAGCGGGGGGGGCAGATACGCAGTATTTT. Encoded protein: CASSLALAGGADTQYF. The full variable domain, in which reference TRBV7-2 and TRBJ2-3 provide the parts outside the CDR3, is GAGVSQSPSNKVTEKGKDVELRCDPISGHTALYWYRQSLGQGLEFLIYFQGNSAPDKSGLPSDRFSAERTGGSVSTLTIQRTQQEDSAVYLCASSLALAGGADTQYFGPGTRLTVL.

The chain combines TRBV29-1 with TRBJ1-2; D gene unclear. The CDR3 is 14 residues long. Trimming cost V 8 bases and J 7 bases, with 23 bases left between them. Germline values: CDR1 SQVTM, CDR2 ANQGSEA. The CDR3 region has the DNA TGCAGCTTCAGCTCGGTAAGCCCTATCGGTGGCTACACCTTC. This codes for CSFSSVSPIGGYTF. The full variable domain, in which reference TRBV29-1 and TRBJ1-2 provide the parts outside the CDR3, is SAVISQKPSRDICQRGTSLTIQCQVDSQVTMMFWYRQQPGQSLTLIATANQGSEATYESGFVIDKFPISRPNLTFSTLTVSNMSPEDSSIYLCSFSSVSPIGGYTFGSGTRLTVV.

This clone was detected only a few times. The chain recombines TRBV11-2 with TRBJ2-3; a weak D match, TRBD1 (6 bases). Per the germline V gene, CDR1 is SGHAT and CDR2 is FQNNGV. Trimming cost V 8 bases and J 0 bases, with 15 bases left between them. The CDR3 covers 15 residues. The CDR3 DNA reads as TGTGCCAGCCGTCTCCGGGACACTAGCACAGATACGCAGTATTTT. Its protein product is CASRLRDTSTDTQYF.

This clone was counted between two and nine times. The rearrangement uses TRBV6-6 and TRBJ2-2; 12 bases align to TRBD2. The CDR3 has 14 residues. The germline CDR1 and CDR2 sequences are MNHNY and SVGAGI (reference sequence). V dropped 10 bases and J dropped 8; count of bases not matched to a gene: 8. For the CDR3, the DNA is TGTGCCACCGGACTAGCGGGAAAGTCGGGGGAGCTGTTTTTT. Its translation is CATGLAGKSGELFF.

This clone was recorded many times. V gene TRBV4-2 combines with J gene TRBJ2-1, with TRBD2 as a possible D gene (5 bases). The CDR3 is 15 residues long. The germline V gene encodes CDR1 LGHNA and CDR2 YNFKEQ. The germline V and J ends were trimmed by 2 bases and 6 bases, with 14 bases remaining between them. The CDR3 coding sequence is TGTGCCAGCAGCCAAATGGGGATTGAGGGCAATGAGCAGTTCTTC. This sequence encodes CASSQMGIEGNEQFF.

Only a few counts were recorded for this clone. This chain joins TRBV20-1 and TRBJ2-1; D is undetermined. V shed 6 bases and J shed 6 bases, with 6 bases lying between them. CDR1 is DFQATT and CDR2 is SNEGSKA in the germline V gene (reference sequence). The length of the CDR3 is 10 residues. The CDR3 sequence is CSAKRNEQFF. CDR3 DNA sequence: TGCAGTGCCAAACGCAATGAGCAGTTCTTC.

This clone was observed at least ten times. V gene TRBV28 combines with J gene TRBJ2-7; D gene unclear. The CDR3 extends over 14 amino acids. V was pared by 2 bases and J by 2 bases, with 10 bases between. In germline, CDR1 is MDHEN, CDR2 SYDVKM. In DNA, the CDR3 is TGTGCCAGCAGTTTAGTCACTACCCCCTACGAGCAGTACGTC. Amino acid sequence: CASSLVTTPYEQYV.

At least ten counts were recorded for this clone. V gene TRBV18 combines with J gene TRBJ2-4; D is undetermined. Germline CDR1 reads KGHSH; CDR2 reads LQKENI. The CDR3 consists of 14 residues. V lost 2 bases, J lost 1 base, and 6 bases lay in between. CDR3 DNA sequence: TGTGCCAGCTCACCAGGGGTGGCCAAAAACATTCAGTACTTC. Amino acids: CASSPGVAKNIQYF. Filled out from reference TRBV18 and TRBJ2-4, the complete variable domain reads NAGVMQNPRHLVRRRGQEARLRCSPMKGHSHVYWYRQLPEEGLKFMVYLQKENIIDESGMPKERFSAEFPKEGPSILRIQQVVRGDSAAYFCASSPGVAKNIQYFGAGTRLSVL.

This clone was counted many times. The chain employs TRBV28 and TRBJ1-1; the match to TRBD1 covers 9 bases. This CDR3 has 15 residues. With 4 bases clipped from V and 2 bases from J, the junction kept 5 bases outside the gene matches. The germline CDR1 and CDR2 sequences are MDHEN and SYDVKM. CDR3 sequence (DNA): TGTGCCAGCAGTTCGCGGGGACAGGGTAACACTGAAGCTTTCTTT. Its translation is CASSSRGQGNTEAFF.

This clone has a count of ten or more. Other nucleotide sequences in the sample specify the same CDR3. The CDR3 coding sequence is TGTGCCAGCAGCTTAGGGCCGCGGGGCTACAATGAGCAGTTCTTC. It yields the protein CASSLGPRGYNEQFF. The chain has TRBV7-2 and TRBJ2-1; D is possibly TRBD2 (6 bases). Trimming took 1 base from V and 3 from J, leaving 10 bases between them. Germline-derived CDR1 and CDR2 are SGHTA and FQGNSA. CDR3 length: 15 residues.

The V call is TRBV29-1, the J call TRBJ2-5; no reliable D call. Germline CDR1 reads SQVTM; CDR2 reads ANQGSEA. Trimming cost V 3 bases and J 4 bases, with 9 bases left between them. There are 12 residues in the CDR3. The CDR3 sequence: CSVEVTLETQYF. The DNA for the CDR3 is TGCAGCGTTGAGGTGACACTAGAGACCCAGTACTTC.

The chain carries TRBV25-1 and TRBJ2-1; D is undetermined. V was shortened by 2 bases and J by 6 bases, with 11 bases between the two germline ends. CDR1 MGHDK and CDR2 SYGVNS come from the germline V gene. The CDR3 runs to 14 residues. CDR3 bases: TGTGCCAGCAGTGAACCACAGCACCGCAATGAGCAGTTCTTC. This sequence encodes CASSEPQHRNEQFF. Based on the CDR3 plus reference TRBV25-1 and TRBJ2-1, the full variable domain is EADIYQTPRYLVIGTGKKITLECSQTMGHDKMYWYQQDPGMELHLIHYSYGVNSTEKGDLSSESTVSRIRTEHFPLTLESARPSHTSQYLCASSEPQHRNEQFFGPGTRLTVL.

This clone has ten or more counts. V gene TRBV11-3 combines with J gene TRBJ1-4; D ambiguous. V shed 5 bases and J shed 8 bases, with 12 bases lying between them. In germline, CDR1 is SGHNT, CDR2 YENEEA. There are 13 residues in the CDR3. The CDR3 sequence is CASSRLFGEKLFF. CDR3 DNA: TGTGCCAGCAGCAGGCTGTTTGGGGAAAAACTGTTTTTT.

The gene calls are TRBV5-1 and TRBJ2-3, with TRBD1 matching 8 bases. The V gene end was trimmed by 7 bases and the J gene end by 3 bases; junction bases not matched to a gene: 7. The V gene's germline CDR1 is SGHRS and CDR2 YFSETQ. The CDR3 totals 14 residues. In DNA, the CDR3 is TGCGCCAGCGCGGAGCAGGGGGCAACAGATACGCAGTATTTT. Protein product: CASAEQGATDTQYF.